This TCR beta chain was captured by sequencing in a study of blood T cell repertoires in COVID-19 (dated by TCRdb to about 2020). General notes on the study: Samples covering the acute and convalescent phases of COVID-19 were provided by collaborators in the United States, Italy and Spain. The material from the prospective study consisted of cDNA or gDNA derived from T cells, B-cell-depleted T cells, or PBMCs. HLA class I and class II types, where available, came from metadata supplied by the sample provider rather than from assay-based typing. Sample metadata almost always included a de-identified subject ID, COVID-19 status, age in years and sex. The samples were drawn from the first 160 participants of the ongoing ImmuneRACE study and from 950 to 1,500 subjects provided by 6 global collaborators. Deeply sampled blood TCRbeta repertoires from subjects exposed to, actively infected with, or recovered from COVID-19 were included in the dataset. The repertoires were released in a freely available public database meant as a resource for research on the immune response to SARS-CoV-2. Broad study findings and their caveats: Clinical and demographic metadata were provided uncurated, with the amount varying by source and participant.

For CDR1 and CDR2, the germline V gene lists SGHTS and YDEGEE. Compared with germline, V lacks 4 bases and J lacks 5 bases; bases without a gene match: 4. Spanning cysteine to phenylalanine, the CDR3 consists of 14 amino acids. The sequence is cut down to CDR3 DNA, 42 bases in frame from base 1. Points on this clone: There is no known antigen for this receptor. Within one base of it there is no much larger clone, and no base qualities were kept.

Whole blood was collected in K2EDTA tubes by collaborating institutions according to the institutions' own protocols. For TCRbeta analysis, collaborators shipped samples in one of three forms: frozen whole blood, isolated PBMCs, or DNA extracted from either of those sample types. The immunoSEQ Assay, a bias-controlled multiplex PCR, was used to amplify TCRbeta CDR3 regions from genomic DNA. Concerning the study's data processing: The number of nucleated cells in each sample was estimated from the amplification of reference gene primers within the assay. Sequence reads were collapsed and filtered to measure the absolute abundance of every unique TCRbeta CDR3 rearrangement. Productive Simpson clonality was computed per sample as the square root of Simpson's diversity index over productive rearrangements. What TCRdb holds here is the immuneACCESS table cut down to in-frame rearrangements. Part of the clones is not present; checked against another copy, under half of the missing clones reflect an unresolved V gene, and the others are unexplained. D and trimming were read from the DNA, whereas the V and J calls and clone size are those reported in that table. The sample table records some 64,000 clones; approximately 79% of these occur just once. The top ten clones comprise roughly 20% of the sample.

The receptor chain draws on TRBV5-8 and TRBJ2-2, and TRBD1 matches 8 of the central bases. Specimen: peripheral blood. This sequence originates from a woman at least 80 years old with active or convalescent COVID-19. The DNA is TGTGCCAGCAGCCACCGGACAGGGACCGGGGAGCTGTTTTTT. Translated, it reads CASSHRTGTGELFF.